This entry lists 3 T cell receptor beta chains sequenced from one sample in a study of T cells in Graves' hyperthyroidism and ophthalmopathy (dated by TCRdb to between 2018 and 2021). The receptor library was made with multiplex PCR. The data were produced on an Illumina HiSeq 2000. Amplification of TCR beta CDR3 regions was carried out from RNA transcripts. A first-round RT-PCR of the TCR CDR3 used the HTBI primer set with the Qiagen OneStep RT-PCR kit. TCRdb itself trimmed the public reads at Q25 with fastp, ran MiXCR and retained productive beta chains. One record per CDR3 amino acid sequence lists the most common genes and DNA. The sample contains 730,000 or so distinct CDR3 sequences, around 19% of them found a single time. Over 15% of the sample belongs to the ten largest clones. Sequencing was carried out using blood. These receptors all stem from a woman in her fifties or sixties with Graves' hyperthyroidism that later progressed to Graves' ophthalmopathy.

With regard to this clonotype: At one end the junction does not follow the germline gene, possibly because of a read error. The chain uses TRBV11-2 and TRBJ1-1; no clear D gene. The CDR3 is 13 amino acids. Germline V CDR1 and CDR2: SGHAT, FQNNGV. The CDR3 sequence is CASSPVSDRMSSF. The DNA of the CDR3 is TGTGCCAGCAGCCCTGTCTCGGATCGTATGTCTTCCTTT.

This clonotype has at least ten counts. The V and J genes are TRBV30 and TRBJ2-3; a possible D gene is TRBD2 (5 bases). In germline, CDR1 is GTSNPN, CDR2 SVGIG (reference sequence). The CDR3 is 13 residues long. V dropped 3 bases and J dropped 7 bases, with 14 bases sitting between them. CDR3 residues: CAWRAPRGNTQYF. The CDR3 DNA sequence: TGTGCCTGGAGAGCCCCTCGAGGGAATACGCAGTATTTT.

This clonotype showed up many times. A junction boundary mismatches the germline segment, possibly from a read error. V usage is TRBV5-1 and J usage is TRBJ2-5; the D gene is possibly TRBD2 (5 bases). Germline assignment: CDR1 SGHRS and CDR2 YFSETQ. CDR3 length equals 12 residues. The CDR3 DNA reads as TGTGCCAGCAGCTTTGAGGGAGAGACCCAGTACTTC. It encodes CASSFEGETQYF.